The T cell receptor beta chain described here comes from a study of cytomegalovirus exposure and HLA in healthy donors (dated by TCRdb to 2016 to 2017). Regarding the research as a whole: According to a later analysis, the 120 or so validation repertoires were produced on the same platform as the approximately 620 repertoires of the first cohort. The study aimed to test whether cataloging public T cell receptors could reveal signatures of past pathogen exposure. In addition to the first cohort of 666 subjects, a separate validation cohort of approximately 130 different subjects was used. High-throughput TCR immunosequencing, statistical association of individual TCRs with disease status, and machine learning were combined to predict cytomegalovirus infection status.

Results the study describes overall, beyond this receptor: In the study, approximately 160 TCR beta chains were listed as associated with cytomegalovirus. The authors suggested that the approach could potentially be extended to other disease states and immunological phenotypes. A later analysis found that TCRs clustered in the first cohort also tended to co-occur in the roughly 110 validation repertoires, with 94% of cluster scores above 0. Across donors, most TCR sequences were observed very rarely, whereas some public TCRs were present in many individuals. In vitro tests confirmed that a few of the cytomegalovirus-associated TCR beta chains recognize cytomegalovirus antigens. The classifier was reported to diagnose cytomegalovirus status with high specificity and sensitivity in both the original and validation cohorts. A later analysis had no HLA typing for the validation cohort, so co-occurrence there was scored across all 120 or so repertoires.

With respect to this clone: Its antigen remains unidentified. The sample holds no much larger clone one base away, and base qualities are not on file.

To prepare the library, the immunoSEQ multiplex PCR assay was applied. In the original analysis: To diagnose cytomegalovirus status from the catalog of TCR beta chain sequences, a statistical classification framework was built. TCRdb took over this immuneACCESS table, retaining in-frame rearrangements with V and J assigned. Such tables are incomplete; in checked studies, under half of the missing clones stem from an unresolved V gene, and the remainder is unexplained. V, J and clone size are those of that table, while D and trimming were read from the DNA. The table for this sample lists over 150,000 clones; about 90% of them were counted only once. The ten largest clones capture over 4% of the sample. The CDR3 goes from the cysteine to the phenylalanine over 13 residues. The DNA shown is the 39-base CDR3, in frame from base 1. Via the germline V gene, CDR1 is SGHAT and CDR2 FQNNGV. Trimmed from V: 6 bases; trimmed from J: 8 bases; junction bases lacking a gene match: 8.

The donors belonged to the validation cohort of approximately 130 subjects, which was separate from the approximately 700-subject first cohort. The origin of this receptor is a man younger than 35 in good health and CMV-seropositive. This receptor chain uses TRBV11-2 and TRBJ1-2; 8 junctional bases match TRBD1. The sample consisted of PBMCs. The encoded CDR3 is CASSLQGVEGYTF. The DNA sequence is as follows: TGTGCCAGCAGTTTACAGGGGGTAGAAGGCTACACCTTC.